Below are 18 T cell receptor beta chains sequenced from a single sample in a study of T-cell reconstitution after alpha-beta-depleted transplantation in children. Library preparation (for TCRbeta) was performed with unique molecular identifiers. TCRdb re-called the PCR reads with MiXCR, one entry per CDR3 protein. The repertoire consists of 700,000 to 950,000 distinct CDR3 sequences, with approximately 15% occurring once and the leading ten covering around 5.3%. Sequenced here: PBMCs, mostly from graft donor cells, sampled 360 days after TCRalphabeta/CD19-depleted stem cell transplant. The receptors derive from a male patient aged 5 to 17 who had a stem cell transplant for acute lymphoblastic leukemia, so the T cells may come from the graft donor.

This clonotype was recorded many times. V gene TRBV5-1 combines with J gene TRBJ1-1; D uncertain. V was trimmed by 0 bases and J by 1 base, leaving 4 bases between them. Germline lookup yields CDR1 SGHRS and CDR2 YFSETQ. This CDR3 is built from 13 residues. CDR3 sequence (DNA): TGCGCCAGCAGCTTGGAGAGGAACACTGAAGCTTTCTTT. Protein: CASSLERNTEAFF.

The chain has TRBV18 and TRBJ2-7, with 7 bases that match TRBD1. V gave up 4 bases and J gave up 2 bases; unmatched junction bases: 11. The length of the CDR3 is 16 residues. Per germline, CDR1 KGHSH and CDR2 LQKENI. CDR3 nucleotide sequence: TGTGCCAGCTCACGGACGTTCCCCGGGACAGCCTACGAGCAGTACTTC. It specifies CASSRTFPGTAYEQYF.

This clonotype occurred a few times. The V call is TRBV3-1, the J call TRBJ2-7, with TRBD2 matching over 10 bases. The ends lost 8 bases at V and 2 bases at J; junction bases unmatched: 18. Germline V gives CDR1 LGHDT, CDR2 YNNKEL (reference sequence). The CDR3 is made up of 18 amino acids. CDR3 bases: TGTGCCAGCTCGAAACGGGCTAGCGGGAGCCCAAGTCCCTACGAGCAGTACTTC. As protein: CASSKRASGSPSPYEQYF.

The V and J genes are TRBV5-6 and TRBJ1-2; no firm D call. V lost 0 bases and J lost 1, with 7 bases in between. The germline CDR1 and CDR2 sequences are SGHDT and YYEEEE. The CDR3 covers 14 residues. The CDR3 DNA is TGTGCCAGCAGCTTGGTCGGGGTTAACTATGGCTACACCTTC. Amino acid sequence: CASSLVGVNYGYTF.

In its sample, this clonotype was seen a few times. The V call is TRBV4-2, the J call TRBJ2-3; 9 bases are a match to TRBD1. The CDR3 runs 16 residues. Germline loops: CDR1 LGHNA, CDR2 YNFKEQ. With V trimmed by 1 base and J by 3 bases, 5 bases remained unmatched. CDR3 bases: TGTGCCAGCAGCCAAGTAACAGGGGGCCGGACAGATACGCAGTATTTT. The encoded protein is CASSQVTGGRTDTQYF.

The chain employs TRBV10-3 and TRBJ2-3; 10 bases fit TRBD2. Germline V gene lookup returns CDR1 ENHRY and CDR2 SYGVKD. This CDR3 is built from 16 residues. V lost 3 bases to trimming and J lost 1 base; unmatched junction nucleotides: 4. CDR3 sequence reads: CAISDRTSGRTDTQYF. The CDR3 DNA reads TGTGCCATCAGTGACCGGACTAGCGGCCGCACAGATACGCAGTATTTT.

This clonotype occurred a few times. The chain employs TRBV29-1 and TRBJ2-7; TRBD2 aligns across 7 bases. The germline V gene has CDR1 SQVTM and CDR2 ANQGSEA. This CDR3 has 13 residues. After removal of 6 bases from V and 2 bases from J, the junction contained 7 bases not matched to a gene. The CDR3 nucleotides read TGCAGCGTCGGACGGGGAGGGGCCTACGAGCAGTACTTC. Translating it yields CSVGRGGAYEQYF.

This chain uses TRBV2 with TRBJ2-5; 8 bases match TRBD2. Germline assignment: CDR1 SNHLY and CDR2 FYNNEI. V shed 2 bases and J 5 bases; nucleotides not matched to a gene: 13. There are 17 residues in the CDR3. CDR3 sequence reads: CASSEPIRFGTRETQYF. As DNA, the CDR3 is TGTGCCAGCAGTGAACCAATTCGCTTTGGGACTAGGGAGACCCAGTACTTC.

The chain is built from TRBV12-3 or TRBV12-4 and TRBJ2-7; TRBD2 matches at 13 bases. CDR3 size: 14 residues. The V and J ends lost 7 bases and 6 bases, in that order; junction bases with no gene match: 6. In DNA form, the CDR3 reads TGTGCCAGCAAAATAAGACTAGCGGGAGGCGAGCAGTACTTC. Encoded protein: CASKIRLAGGEQYF.

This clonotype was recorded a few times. The CDR3, as DNA: TGCAGTGCTAGAATGGGACAGGGAGACACCATATATTTT. This encodes CSARMGQGDTIYF. The chain joins TRBV20-1 to TRBJ1-3, with 9 bases fitting TRBD1. Germline CDR1 is DFQATT and CDR2 is SNEGSKA (reference sequence). V lost 2 bases and J lost 8; bases outside the gene matches: 4. This CDR3 contains 13 residues.

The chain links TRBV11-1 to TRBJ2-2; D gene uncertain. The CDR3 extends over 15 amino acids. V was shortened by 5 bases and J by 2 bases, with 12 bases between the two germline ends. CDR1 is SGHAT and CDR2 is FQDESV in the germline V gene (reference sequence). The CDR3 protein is CASSHRHTNTGELFF. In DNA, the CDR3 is TGTGCCAGCAGCCACAGACATACTAACACCGGGGAGCTGTTTTTT.

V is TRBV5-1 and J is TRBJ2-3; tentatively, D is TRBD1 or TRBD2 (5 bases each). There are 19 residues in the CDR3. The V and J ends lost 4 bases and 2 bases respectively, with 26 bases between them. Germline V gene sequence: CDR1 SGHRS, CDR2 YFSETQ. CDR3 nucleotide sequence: TGCGCCAGCAGCGTAGTCACGTCTGGGACCCCCCTTTTCACAGATACGCAGTATTTT. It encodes CASSVVTSGTPLFTDTQYF.

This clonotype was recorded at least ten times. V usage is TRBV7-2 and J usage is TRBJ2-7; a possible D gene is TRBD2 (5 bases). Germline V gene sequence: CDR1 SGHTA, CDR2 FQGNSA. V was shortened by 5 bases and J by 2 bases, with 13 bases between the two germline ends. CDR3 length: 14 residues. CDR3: CASSPFPGTYEQYF. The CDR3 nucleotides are TGTGCCAGCAGCCCTTTCCCCGGGACCTACGAGCAGTACTTC.

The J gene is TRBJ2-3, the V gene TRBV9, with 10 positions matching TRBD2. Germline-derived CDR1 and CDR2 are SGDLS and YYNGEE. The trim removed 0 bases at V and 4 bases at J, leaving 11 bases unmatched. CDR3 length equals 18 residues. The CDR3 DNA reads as TGTGCCAGCAGCGTAGGAAAGCGGGAGGGAAGAAGTTCAGATACGCAGTATTTT. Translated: CASSVGKREGRSSDTQYF. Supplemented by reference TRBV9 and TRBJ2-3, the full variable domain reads DSGVTQTPKHLITATGQRVTLRCSPRSGDLSVYWYQQSLDQGLQFLIQYYNGEERAKGNILERFSAQQFPDLHSELNLSSLELGDSALYFCASSVGKREGRSSDTQYFGPGTRLTVL.

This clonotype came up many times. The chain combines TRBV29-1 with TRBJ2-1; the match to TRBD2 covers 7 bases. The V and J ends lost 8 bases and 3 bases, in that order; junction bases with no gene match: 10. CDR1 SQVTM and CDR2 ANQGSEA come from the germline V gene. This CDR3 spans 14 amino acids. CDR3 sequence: CSITWTRVYNEQFF. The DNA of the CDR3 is TGCAGCATAACATGGACTAGAGTCTACAATGAGCAGTTCTTC.

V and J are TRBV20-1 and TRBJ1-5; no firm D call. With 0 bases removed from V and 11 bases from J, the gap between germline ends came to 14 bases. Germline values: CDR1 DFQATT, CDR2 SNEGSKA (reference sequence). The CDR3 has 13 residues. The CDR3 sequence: CSARDSKGSAQHF. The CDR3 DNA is TGCAGTGCTAGAGACAGTAAGGGTTCGGCCCAGCATTTT.

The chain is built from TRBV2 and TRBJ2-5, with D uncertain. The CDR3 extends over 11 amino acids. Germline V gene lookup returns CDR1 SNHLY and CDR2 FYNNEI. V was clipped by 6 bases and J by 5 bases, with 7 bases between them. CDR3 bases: TGTGCCAGCAGACCGGGCGAGACCCAGTACTTC. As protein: CASRPGETQYF.

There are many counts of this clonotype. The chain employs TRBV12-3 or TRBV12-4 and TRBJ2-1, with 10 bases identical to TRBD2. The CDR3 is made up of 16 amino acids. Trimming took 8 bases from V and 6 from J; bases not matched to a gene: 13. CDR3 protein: CASHLRGLAVPNEQFF. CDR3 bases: TGTGCCAGCCACCTCCGAGGACTAGCGGTGCCCAATGAGCAGTTCTTC.